This TCR beta chain is drawn from a study of cytomegalovirus exposure and HLA in healthy donors. Study outcomes and limitations: A later analysis revealed that TCR association rates differed between HLA loci, peaking at DRB1 and bottoming out at HLA-C. According to an earlier analysis, most TCR beta V segments yielded productive rearrangements about 90% or about 30% of the time. Among immune exposure information, only CMV serostatus was available.

Note on this clone: Its antigen is still unknown.

13 Jbeta primers and 60 Vbeta primers were used for the PCR. TCRdb keeps only in-frame clones here, not all; method: immunoSEQ multiplex PCR. The sample carries roughly 82,000 clones, 72% recorded once. The CDR3 has 15 residues. Trimming cost V 5 bases and J 8 bases, with 19 bases left between them. Germline loops: CDR1 SGHTA, CDR2 FQGNSA. This TCR came from a middle-aged woman in good health and CMV-seropositive. Sequenced input: PBMCs. This rearrangement joins TRBV7-2 to TRBJ1-3; D perhaps matches TRBD1 (5 bases). CDR3 residues: CASSRDSSRGDTIYF. The CDR3 region has the DNA TGTGCCAGCAGCCGTGACAGCTCCCGCGGCGACACCATATATTTT.